This entry describes one TCR beta chain. V dropped 0 bases and J dropped 4 bases, with 16 bases sitting between them. The length of the CDR3 is 16 residues. This sample stems from a study of blood T cell repertoires in COVID-19. The table came from immunoSEQ multiplex PCR; TCRdb's copy has only in-frame clones and leaves some out. Here the sample spans tens of thousands of clones, 85% to 90% being singletons. The chain has TRBV5-3 and TRBJ2-5; a possible D gene is TRBD2 (5 bases). TRBV5-3 is an ORF; its function is uncertain. The receptor comes from a man between 45 and 60 years old with active COVID-19. What was sequenced was peripheral blood. The CDR3 DNA reads TGTGCCAGAAGCTTGGCCTCCGGGGTCGAGGCAGAGACCCAGTACTTC. Residues: CARSLASGVEAETQYF.